This section outlines one TCR beta chain sequence together with its context. Its target is unknown. This sample is drawn from a study of response to subunit inactivated influenza vaccine. Each CDR3 protein is one row after TCRdb ran MiXCR on the RT-PCR reads. The sample includes around 710,000 distinct CDR3 sequences, about 15% of them seen just once. V was clipped by 5 bases and J by 4 bases; unmatched bases: 2. This CDR3 is built from 13 residues. Germline CDR1 and CDR2: MDHEN and SYDVKM. General observations from the study: It was suggested by the authors that few new T cells are recruited by each seasonal influenza vaccination.

This chain links TRBV28 with TRBJ2-3; TRBD2 agrees at 8 bases. Sequenced material: PBMCs from blood, taken 14 days before vaccination. The clonotype was recovered from a man aged 50 to 59 who received an inactivated influenza vaccine. The CDR3 loop is CASSGLAPDTQYF. The CDR3 DNA sequence: TGTGCCAGCAGTGGACTAGCTCCAGATACGCAGTATTTT. The full variable domain, in which reference TRBV28 and TRBJ2-3 provide the parts outside the CDR3, is DVKVTQSSRYLVKRTGEKVFLECVQDMDHENMFWYRQDPGLGLRLIYFSYDVKMKEKGDIPEGYSVSREKKERFSLILESASTNQTSMYLCASSGLAPDTQYFGPGTRLTVL.